The sequence of this T cell receptor (beta chain) was determined in a study of technical replicates of blood from a few donors. CDR1 is MNHNS and CDR2 is SASEGT in the germline V gene. This CDR3 region has 10 residues. Measured with immunoSEQ multiplex PCR; TCRdb has only the in-frame clones, and not every one. Here the sample spans 80,000 to 100,000 clones, roughly 94% being singletons. In regard to this clone: A junction end diverges from the germline sequence, so it may reflect a read error.

This clonotype originated in a human donor in good health. V usage is TRBV6-1 and J usage is TRBJ2-7, with D tentatively TRBD1 (6 bases). The specimen sequenced was T cells isolated from PBMCs. CDR3 coding DNA: TGTGCCAGCAGTTACAGGGAGTTGCACTTC. It encodes CASSYRELHF.